One and the same sample provided the 32 T cell receptor beta chains below, sequenced in a study of post-analysis software for immune sequencing data. General study points: Controls had lower frequencies than patients of roughly five TRBV segments, which included TRBV5-6, TRBV5-1 and TRBV20-1.

Each TCR beta cDNA library carried unique molecular identifiers. TCRdb reprocessed the PCR reads with MiXCR, giving one entry per CDR3 protein. The data hold hundreds of thousands of distinct CDR3 sequences, with 30% to 40% observed a single time. Their cognate antigens are unknown. The sample comprised blood. These receptors were collected from a girl aged 2-9 years with multiple sclerosis.

This clonotype turned up a few times. The rearrangement links TRBV15 to TRBJ2-7; D gene ambiguous. V lost 5 bases and J lost 4, with 12 bases in between. The CDR3 length is 13 residues. Germline lookup yields CDR1 LNHNV and CDR2 YYDKDF (reference sequence). The CDR3 sequence is CATSWYMGYEQYF. In nucleotides, the CDR3 is TGTGCCACCAGCTGGTATATGGGGTACGAGCAGTACTTC.

V usage is TRBV28 and J usage is TRBJ2-1; 9 positions match TRBD2. Germline CDR1 is MDHEN and CDR2 is SYDVKM. After removal of 6 bases from V and 0 bases from J, the junction contained 15 bases not matched to a gene. The CDR3 totals 19 residues. CDR3 nucleotides: TGTGCCAGCAGCTACTTACTAGCGGGCAGGGAGAGCTCCTACAATGAGCAGTTCTTC. It specifies CASSYLLAGRESSYNEQFF.

This clonotype was counted between two and nine times. The chain is built from TRBV10-3 and TRBJ2-5, with D perhaps being TRBD1 or TRBD2 (5 bases each). The CDR3 extends over 11 amino acids. V was clipped by 10 bases and J by 11 bases, with 17 bases between them. The germline gives CDR1 ENHRY, CDR2 SYGVKD. The CDR3 loop is CATGPAREQYF. CDR3 coding DNA: TGTGCCACAGGACCTGCCAGGGAGCAGTACTTC.

This clonotype has a handful of counts. J is TRBJ2-6 and V is TRBV7-4; TRBD1 is a possible D gene (5 bases). Trimming pared 2 bases from V and 7 bases from J, leaving 12 bases between. Germline V gives CDR1 SGHVT, CDR2 SQSDAQ. This CDR3 is built from 15 residues. The CDR3 bases are TGTGCCAGCAGCTTAAGGGTCAGGGAAGCCAACGTCCTGACTTTC. Protein: CASSLRVREANVLTF.

V usage is TRBV25-1 and J usage is TRBJ2-7; D is tentatively TRBD1 or TRBD2 (5 bases each). The CDR3 runs 13 residues. V shed 6 bases and J shed 1 base, with 10 bases lying between them. Germline CDR1 and CDR2: MGHDK and SYGVNS. Written as DNA, the CDR3 is TGTGCCAGCAGACCCGGGACGTCCTACGAGCAGTACTTC. This sequence encodes CASRPGTSYEQYF.

For the CDR3, the DNA is TGTGCCAGCTCGCCTCAGGGTCCCAATCAGCCCCAGCATTTT. Its protein is CASSPQGPNQPQHF. V and J are TRBV18 and TRBJ1-5; tentative D call: TRBD1 (5 bases). The V gene's germline CDR1 is KGHSH and CDR2 LQKENI. The germline V and J ends were trimmed by 6 bases and 3 bases, with 12 bases remaining between them. The length of the CDR3 is 14 residues.

This clonotype was found once. The rearrangement uses TRBV5-1 and TRBJ1-4; 10 nucleotides align to TRBD1. The CDR3 contains 14 residues. Per germline, CDR1 SGHRS and CDR2 YFSETQ. The V segment lost 4 bases and the J segment 5 bases; nucleotides outside the gene matches: 2. The CDR3 sequence: CASSEGQGNEKLFF. The CDR3, as DNA: TGCGCCAGCAGCGAGGGACAGGGGAATGAAAAACTGTTTTTT.

This rearrangement joins TRBV4-1 to TRBJ1-1; 9 bases line up with TRBD1. CDR1 is MGHRA, CDR2 YSYEKL, per germline. The CDR3 consists of 17 residues. V gave up 3 bases and J gave up 6 bases; unmatched junction bases: 14. The CDR3: CASSQIESRDRVAEAFF. In DNA, the CDR3 is TGCGCCAGCAGCCAGATCGAAAGCCGGGACAGGGTTGCTGAAGCTTTCTTT.

J is TRBJ2-7 and V is TRBV7-2; 8 bases map to TRBD2. Trimming at V came to 7 bases and at J to 2 bases, leaving 7 bases not matched to a gene. The CDR3 length is 14 residues. Germline V gene data show CDR1 as SGHTA and CDR2 as FQGNSA. CDR3 DNA sequence: TGTGCCAGCAAAGCTAGCGGGCTAACCTACGAGCAGTACTTC. It specifies CASKASGLTYEQYF.

The rearrangement links TRBV7-6 to TRBJ2-7; 7 nucleotides align to TRBD2. V shed 2 bases and J 0 bases; nucleotides not matched to a gene: 4. Germline-derived CDR1 and CDR2 are SGHVS and FNYEAQ. This CDR3 region has 15 residues. DNA of the CDR3: TGTGCCAGCAGCTTAACTAGCGACCCCTCCTACGAGCAGTACTTC. This translates into CASSLTSDPSYEQYF.

V gene TRBV4-1 combines with J gene TRBJ1-2, with TRBD1 matching over 7 bases. The CDR3 is 15 amino acids. Germline CDR1 reads MGHRA; CDR2 reads YSYEKL. Trimming at V came to 5 bases and at J to 4 bases, leaving 10 bases not matched to a gene. The CDR3 coding sequence is TGCGCCAGCAGCTTACCAAAGGGACAGATCTATGGCTACACCTTC. This translates into CASSLPKGQIYGYTF.

J is TRBJ2-1 and V is TRBV7-9; the match to TRBD2 covers 7 bases. The germline V gene has CDR1 SEHNR and CDR2 FQNEAQ (reference sequence). Trimming removed 0 bases from V and 0 bases from J; junction bases left unmatched: 5. The CDR3 contains 17 residues. CDR3 sequence (DNA): TGTGCCAGCAGCTTAGCGTTGCGCGGGAGCTCCTACAATGAGCAGTTCTTC. Translating gives CASSLALRGSSYNEQFF.

This clonotype occurred a few times. This may be a read error, as it is one base from a much larger clone. The genes are TRBV27 and TRBJ2-1, with D maybe TRBD2 (5 bases). Trimming took off 3 bases at V and 2 bases at J, with 8 bases between the two ends. CDR1 and CDR2 (germline): MNHEY, SMNVEV (reference sequence). This CDR3 has 14 residues. The CDR3: CASSLTGTYNEQFF. The CDR3 DNA sequence: TGTGCCAGCAGTTTGACCGGGACCTACAATGAGCAGTTCTTC.

The J gene is TRBJ2-3, the V gene TRBV12-3 or TRBV12-4; the D gene is possibly TRBD1 (5 bases). Trimming took off 6 bases at V and 5 bases at J, with 12 bases between the two ends. The CDR3 is made up of 13 amino acids. The CDR3 spells CASRLTEVDTQYF. The CDR3 DNA reads as TGTGCCAGCAGGTTGACAGAAGTAGATACGCAGTATTTT.

The J gene is TRBJ1-5, the V gene TRBV12-3 or TRBV12-4, with D tentatively TRBD1 (6 bases). V dropped 5 bases and J dropped 6 bases, with 11 bases sitting between them. The CDR3 totals 13 residues. DNA for the CDR3: TGTGCCAGCAGTACAGGGTACGTTCAGCCCCAGCATTTT. This translates into CASSTGYVQPQHF.

This rearrangement joins TRBV28 to TRBJ2-3; D is uncertain. CDR3 length: 16 residues. Per the germline V gene, CDR1 is MDHEN and CDR2 is SYDVKM. V was shortened by 3 bases and J by 1 base, with 14 bases between the two germline ends. CDR3 protein: CASSLVGLTGTDTQYF. CDR3 in DNA: TGTGCCAGCAGTTTGGTAGGGCTAACGGGCACAGATACGCAGTATTTT.

V gene TRBV12-3 or TRBV12-4 combines with J gene TRBJ1-2; D call uncertain. The germline V and J ends were trimmed by 1 base and 8 bases, with 8 bases remaining between them. The CDR3 consists of 12 residues. DNA of the CDR3: TGTGCCAGCAGTTTAGAGATGGAGGGCTACACCTTC. It yields the protein CASSLEMEGYTF.

A few counts support this clonotype. The V and J genes are TRBV5-1 and TRBJ2-7; no clear D. CDR3 length equals 15 residues. Trimming pared 0 bases from V and 5 bases from J, leaving 15 bases between. Looked up from germline, CDR1 is SGHRS and CDR2 is YFSETQ. CDR3 protein: CASSLAGYAQHEQYF. The CDR3 DNA is TGCGCCAGCAGCTTGGCCGGATATGCGCAACACGAGCAGTACTTC.

The chain combines TRBV18 with TRBJ2-4; 13 bases are a match to TRBD2. Losses at the gene ends were 3 bases for V and 0 bases for J; bases not matched to a gene: 14. The germline V gene has CDR1 KGHSH and CDR2 LQKENI. This CDR3 comprises 21 residues. CDR3 DNA sequence: TGTGCCAGCTCACCGCGACGCTGGACTAGCGGGAGAGGATTAGCCAAAAACATTCAGTACTTC. It is translated as CASSPRRWTSGRGLAKNIQYF.

This clonotype was counted between two and nine times. The V call is TRBV5-1, the J call TRBJ2-7, with no clear D. The CDR3 is 15 residues long. Germline CDR1 SGHRS, CDR2 YFSETQ. Deletions cut 0 bases from V and 2 bases from J, with 12 bases between. The CDR3 loop is CASSLASQDPYEQYF. The CDR3 bases are TGCGCCAGCAGCTTGGCGTCACAAGATCCCTACGAGCAGTACTTC.

This clonotype was counted between two and nine times. CDR3 protein: CASSPPEVAGDNEQFF. In DNA form, the CDR3 reads TGTGCCAGCAGCCCCCCCGAGGTAGCGGGAGACAATGAGCAGTTCTTC. The chain couples TRBV4-2 to TRBJ2-1, with 9 bases matching TRBD2. The CDR3 extends over 16 amino acids. Unmatched junction bases numbered 9, after V lost 4 bases and J lost 5 bases. From germline, CDR1 is LGHNA and CDR2 YNFKEQ.

This chain links TRBV5-1 with TRBJ2-7; the D gene is possibly TRBD2 (6 bases). The J call may be incorrect, as the DNA end agrees better with TRBJ2-5. The CDR3 spans 15 residues. Germline CDR1 reads SGHRS; CDR2 reads YFSETQ. As DNA, the CDR3 is TGCGCCAGCAGCTTGGAAGGTAGCGGCGAAGAGACCCAGTACTTC. This translates into CASSLEGSGEETQYF.

This clonotype was seen only a few times. V gene TRBV7-3 combines with J gene TRBJ2-5; TRBD1 agrees at 9 bases. This CDR3 is 13 amino acids long. V lost 5 bases to trimming and J lost 4 bases; unmatched junction nucleotides: 2. Germline V gives CDR1 SGHTA, CDR2 FQGTGA. The DNA for the CDR3 is TGTGCCAGCAGCAAGGACAGGGGAGAGACCCAGTACTTC. Residues: CASSKDRGETQYF.

The chain has TRBV7-9 and TRBJ1-4; D is possibly TRBD1 (6 bases). The CDR3 runs 15 residues. Trimming pared 6 bases from V and 8 bases from J, leaving 19 bases between. Germline CDR1 reads SEHNR; CDR2 reads FQNEAQ (reference sequence). The CDR3 nucleotides are TGTGCCAGCAGTCGAAAGGGGGAAATTGGGGAAAAACTGTTTTTT. It codes for CASSRKGEIGEKLFF.

The V and J genes are TRBV5-1 and TRBJ2-5, with D tentatively TRBD1 (7 bases). Germline CDR1 and CDR2: SGHRS and YFSETQ. This CDR3 spans 14 amino acids. V lost 4 bases and J lost 1, with 11 bases in between. Written as DNA, the CDR3 is TGCGCCAGCAGCGCGGGACAGATCCAAGAGACCCAGTACTTC. Translation gives CASSAGQIQETQYF. The full variable domain, rest sourced from reference TRBV5-1 and TRBJ2-5, is KAGVTQTPRYLIKTRGQQVTLSCSPISGHRSVSWYQQTPGQGLQFLFEYFSETQRNKGNFPGRFSGRQFSNSRSEMNVSTLELGDSALYLCASSAGQIQETQYFGPGTRLLVL.

The table lists this clonotype with a few counts. The rearrangement links TRBV27 to TRBJ2-7; 7 bases fit TRBD1. This CDR3 contains 13 residues. Germline trimming cut 6 bases from V and 2 bases from J; bases unmatched to any gene: 4. The V gene's germline CDR1 is MNHEY and CDR2 SMNVEV (reference sequence). As DNA, the CDR3 is TGTGCCAGCAGGCGACAGGGAACCTACGAGCAGTACTTC. It codes for CASRRQGTYEQYF.

The CDR3 is CASSLVGRQDYGYTF. The CDR3 DNA is TGTGCCAGCAGCTTAGTAGGCCGGCAGGACTATGGCTACACCTTC. V gene TRBV7-9 combines with J gene TRBJ1-2, with D unresolved. The CDR3 length is 15 residues. V was shortened by 1 base and J by 3 bases, with 12 bases between the two germline ends. Germline V lookup: CDR1 SEHNR, CDR2 FQNEAQ (reference sequence).

This clonotype has just a few counts. The chain links TRBV5-1 to TRBJ2-1; D perhaps matches TRBD1 (6 bases). The J call is in doubt because the DNA end fits TRBJ2-7 better. The CDR3 totals 14 residues. CDR1 and CDR2 from the germline V gene are SGHRS and YFSETQ. DNA of the CDR3: TGCGCCAGCAGCTTCACAGGGAGCAACAATGAGCAGTACTTC. Encoded protein: CASSFTGSNNEQYF.

This clonotype was counted a few times. The rearrangement uses TRBV28 and TRBJ2-7, with 8 nucleotides matching TRBD1. V was clipped by 4 bases and J by 0 bases; unmatched bases: 5. Germline assignment: CDR1 MDHEN and CDR2 SYDVKM. CDR3 length: 15 residues. CDR3 protein: CASSSGQGASYEQYF. In nucleotides, the CDR3 is TGTGCCAGCAGTTCAGGACAGGGAGCCTCCTACGAGCAGTACTTC.

There are a few counts of this clonotype. Sequence at one end of the junction differs from germline and may be a read error. The chain uses TRBV7-9 and TRBJ2-1; D gene unclear. This CDR3 is 16 amino acids long. Per germline, CDR1 SEHNR and CDR2 FQNEAQ (reference sequence). CDR3 region: CASSLGAWTSYNEQFF. The CDR3 DNA follows: TGTGCCAGCAGTTTAGGAGCGTGGACCTCCTACAATGAGCAGTTCTTC.

This sequence joins TRBV20-1 and TRBJ2-5; D not certain. The germline CDR1 and CDR2 sequences are DFQATT and SNEGSKA (reference sequence). V was cut by 0 bases and J by 5 bases, with 13 bases left in between. This CDR3 has 14 amino acids. The CDR3 sequence is CSARDARVGETQYF. The CDR3 DNA reads TGCAGTGCTAGAGACGCAAGGGTCGGGGAGACCCAGTACTTC.

This clonotype was observed a few times. The chain combines TRBV7-2 with TRBJ2-7; a possible D gene is TRBD1 (5 bases). Trimming shortened V by 3 bases and J by 5 bases, and 17 bases separated the two germline ends. The CDR3 runs 15 residues. Germline CDR1 reads SGHTA; CDR2 reads FQGNSA. The CDR3 sequence is CASSFFPATRDEQYF. Written as DNA, the CDR3 is TGTGCCAGCAGCTTTTTCCCCGCTACCAGGGACGAGCAGTACTTC.